One and the same sample provided the 29 T cell receptor beta chains below, sequenced in a study of radiotherapy plus CTLA-4 blockade in lung cancer. Profiled with immunoSEQ multiplex PCR; TCRdb holds only in-frame clones, not every one. The repertoire holds about 110,000 clones, with about 84% as singletons. This specimen consisted of peripheral blood, obtained from a patient treated with radiotherapy plus ipilimumab. Receptor source: a human donor with non-small cell lung cancer that progressed on radiotherapy plus ipilimumab. Some clones in this sample may be carry-over from other donors' samples.

The genes are TRBV9 and TRBJ2-1, with D tentatively TRBD1 (6 bases). The ends were cut back, 1 base at V and 3 bases at J, with 8 bases in the middle. The germline V gene has CDR1 SGDLS and CDR2 YYNGEE. The CDR3 is 14 residues long. This chain's CDR3 is CASSVQGSYNEQFF. Written as DNA, the CDR3 is TGTGCCAGCAGCGTACAGGGGAGCTACAATGAGCAGTTCTTC.

The chain has TRBV29-1 and TRBJ2-3, with D perhaps matching TRBD1 (5 bases). V lost 1 base to trimming and J lost 2 bases, with 13 bases between them. The CDR3 runs 15 residues. Germline V gene lookup returns CDR1 SQVTM and CDR2 ANQGSEA. The CDR3 reads CSVEATGKVTDTQYF. In nucleotides, the CDR3 is TGCAGCGTTGAAGCAACAGGCAAAGTCACAGATACGCAGTATTTT.

This chain uses TRBV6-5 with TRBJ2-7; 8 nucleotides agree with TRBD1. Germline CDR1 and CDR2: MNHEY and SVGAGI. CDR3 length: 15 amino acids. Germline trimming cut 5 bases from V and 2 bases from J; bases unmatched to any gene: 8. The CDR3 bases are TGTGCCAGCAGTCCGCAGGGGGCTTCGGCCTACGAGCAGTACTTC. Translating gives CASSPQGASAYEQYF.

This clone was recorded only once. The J gene is TRBJ1-2, the V gene TRBV6-1; tentative D call: TRBD1 (5 bases). Germline loops: CDR1 MNHNS, CDR2 SASEGT. The CDR3 length is 13 residues. V gave up 6 bases and J gave up 4 bases, with 12 bases separating them. The CDR3 region has the DNA TGTGCCAGCAGCGTACACAGGAGCTATGGCTACACCTTC. This encodes CASSVHRSYGYTF.

The chain combines TRBV4-3 with TRBJ2-7; D not certain. The CDR3 spans 13 residues. V lost 0 bases and J 7 bases, leaving 10 bases between the germline ends. Germline loops: CDR1 LGHNA, CDR2 YSLEER. The CDR3 DNA reads TGCGCCAGCAGCCAAGAATTTCGGTGGGAGCAGTACTTC. Its protein product is CASSQEFRWEQYF.

The DNA for the CDR3 is TGTGCCAGCAGCCCCCCCGTTGGGGATGTTAAGGAGACCCAGTACTTC. Its protein is CASSPPVGDVKETQYF. The V call is TRBV7-9, the J call TRBJ2-5; no firm D call. CDR3 length: 16 residues. Per germline, CDR1 SEHNR and CDR2 FQNEAQ (reference sequence). Trimming removed 5 bases at V and 5 bases at J, with 21 bases between.

V is TRBV7-2 and J is TRBJ1-6; perhaps TRBD1 as D (6 bases). V lost 1 base and J 7 bases, leaving 14 bases between the germline ends. The CDR3 is 16 residues long. CDR1 is SGHTA and CDR2 is FQGNSA in the germline V gene. The CDR3 is CASSLVHRVGNSPLHF. CDR3 sequence (DNA): TGTGCCAGCAGCTTAGTCCACAGGGTTGGCAATTCACCCCTCCACTTT.

The chain joins TRBV5-1 to TRBJ1-4; 9 bases are shared with TRBD1. The CDR3 sequence is 16 residues long. V shed 3 bases, J shed 8 bases, and the junction held 11 bases outside the gene matches. Germline V gives CDR1 SGHRS, CDR2 YFSETQ. This CDR3 is CASSSTGTGIREKLFF. For the CDR3, the DNA is TGCGCCAGCAGCTCCACCGGGACAGGGATAAGAGAAAAACTGTTTTTT.

This rearrangement joins TRBV7-3 to TRBJ1-1, with TRBD1 as a possible D gene (5 bases). V dropped 5 bases and J dropped 4 bases, with 17 bases sitting between them. The CDR3 has 15 amino acids. The germline gives CDR1 SGHTA, CDR2 FQGTGA. The CDR3 DNA follows: TGTGCCAGCAGCCCCCCCGGCTTCAGGGTCACTGAAGCTTTCTTT. It specifies CASSPPGFRVTEAFF.

This clone was picked up a small number of times. This rearrangement joins TRBV5-1 to TRBJ2-7, with D possibly TRBD2 on 5 matching bases. Germline V gene sequence: CDR1 SGHRS, CDR2 YFSETQ. The length of the CDR3 is 15 residues. Trimming stripped 3 bases from V and 3 bases from J, with 16 bases between. The CDR3 DNA reads as TGCGCCAGCAGCTGGGGAGTAGGACGGTACTACGAGCAGTACTTC. As protein: CASSWGVGRYYEQYF.

On this clone itself: One end of the junction varies from germline; a read error may be responsible. The chain couples TRBV6-5 to TRBJ2-5; D uncertain. The CDR3 spans 15 residues. The V gene's germline CDR1 is MNHEY and CDR2 SVGAGI. CDR3 sequence (DNA): TGTGCCAGCAGGCTCGCCCCCGACTCGCAAGGGACCCAGTACTTC. Amino acids: CASRLAPDSQGTQYF.

The chain has TRBV27 and TRBJ2-7; D is undetermined. Germline V gene lookup returns CDR1 MNHEY and CDR2 SMNVEV (reference sequence). The CDR3 loop spans 14 amino acids. V dropped 5 bases and J dropped 0 bases, with 11 bases sitting between them. The chain's CDR3 is CASSAGASSYEQYF. CDR3 DNA: TGTGCCAGCAGTGCAGGCGCGAGCTCCTACGAGCAGTACTTC.

The rearrangement links TRBV28 to TRBJ2-3, with 13 bases matching TRBD2. Germline CDR1 and CDR2: MDHEN and SYDVKM. The V gene end was trimmed by 6 bases and the J gene end by 2 bases; junction bases not matched to a gene: 5. The CDR3 has 16 residues. In DNA, the CDR3 is TGTGCCAGCAGGGGGGGACTAGCGGGGCCCACAGATACGCAGTATTTT. It encodes CASRGGLAGPTDTQYF.

V and J are TRBV7-9 and TRBJ2-7; D not certain. CDR1 is SEHNR and CDR2 is FQNEAQ in the germline V gene (reference sequence). V was shortened by 3 bases and J by 1 base, with 4 bases between the two germline ends. The CDR3 has 12 amino acids. The DNA of the CDR3 is TGTGCCAGCAGCTTCATATCCTACGAGCAGTACTTC. Translating it yields CASSFISYEQYF.

The rearrangement joins TRBV6-5 to TRBJ2-1; D not certain. V lost 7 bases to trimming and J lost 4 bases, with 8 bases between them. Germline V gene sequence: CDR1 MNHEY, CDR2 SVGAGI. CDR3 length equals 12 residues. The chain's CDR3 is CASTSTYNEQFF. CDR3 DNA sequence: TGTGCCAGCACCTCGACTTACAATGAGCAGTTCTTC.

The chain joins TRBV6-1 to TRBJ2-6; 8 bases line up with TRBD1. The CDR3 covers 14 residues. Trimming took 5 bases from V and 11 from J; bases not matched to a gene: 8. In germline, CDR1 is MNHNS, CDR2 SASEGT. CDR3 sequence reads: CASSRMDRVHVLTF. The CDR3 DNA is TGTGCCAGCAGTCGAATGGACAGGGTCCACGTCCTGACTTTC.

The chain links TRBV5-1 to TRBJ2-3; no definite D call. V was shortened by 0 bases and J by 6 bases, with 2 bases between the two germline ends. Germline V gene lookup returns CDR1 SGHRS and CDR2 YFSETQ. The CDR3 runs 11 residues. This chain's CDR3 is CASSLVDTQYF. CDR3 DNA: TGCGCCAGCAGCTTGGTGGATACGCAGTATTTT.

The rearrangement uses TRBV7-8 and TRBJ2-2; D call uncertain. V was pared by 0 bases and J by 4 bases, with 6 bases between. In germline, CDR1 is SGHVS, CDR2 FQNEAQ. This CDR3 spans 14 amino acids. This chain's CDR3 is CASSLAQRTGELFF. The DNA for the CDR3 is TGTGCCAGCAGCTTAGCCCAGCGCACCGGGGAGCTGTTTTTT.

The V and J genes are TRBV2 and TRBJ2-5; D possibly corresponds to TRBD1 (6 bases). V was trimmed by 3 bases and J by 3 bases, leaving 11 bases between them. CDR1 is SNHLY, CDR2 FYNNEI, per germline. CDR3 size: 14 residues. The chain's CDR3 is CASSDGRGEETQYF. Here the CDR3 DNA reads TGTGCCAGCAGTGATGGCAGGGGAGAAGAGACCCAGTACTTC.

V usage is TRBV5-8 and J usage is TRBJ2-7; tentative D call: TRBD1 (7 bases). Germline assignment: CDR1 SGHTS and CDR2 YDEGEE. The CDR3 runs 16 residues. The V and J ends lost 0 bases and 4 bases respectively, with 17 bases between them. The DNA for the CDR3 is TGTGCCAGCAGCTTGGGGACTTCAGGGGGGAAATACGAGCAGTACTTC. This sequence encodes CASSLGTSGGKYEQYF.

This clone appeared once. The rearrangement uses TRBV5-6 and TRBJ2-1, with D unresolved. Germline values: CDR1 SGHDT, CDR2 YYEEEE. Trimming took off 2 bases at V and 3 bases at J, with 6 bases between the two ends. The length of the CDR3 is 13 residues. Written as DNA, the CDR3 is TGTGCCAGCAGCTTAGTAAGCTACAATGAGCAGTTCTTC. It yields the protein CASSLVSYNEQFF.

The chain combines TRBV4-2 with TRBJ2-1, with TRBD1 matching over 7 bases. Germline lookup yields CDR1 LGHNA and CDR2 YNFKEQ. The CDR3 totals 17 residues. V lost 2 bases to trimming and J lost 0 bases; unmatched junction nucleotides: 7. The CDR3, as DNA: TGTGCCAGCAGCCAACCCCGAGGGGGCTACTCCTACAATGAGCAGTTCTTC. Residues: CASSQPRGGYSYNEQFF.

This chain links TRBV2 with TRBJ2-5, with D maybe TRBD2 (5 bases). This CDR3 contains 12 residues. The V end was cut by 2 bases, the J end by 5 bases, with 6 bases between. Germline V lookup: CDR1 SNHLY, CDR2 FYNNEI. The chain's CDR3 is CASSEREETQYF. As DNA, the CDR3 is TGTGCCAGCAGTGAAAGGGAGGAGACCCAGTACTTC.

The chain employs TRBV15 and TRBJ1-1; D might be TRBD1 (6 bases). Trimming took off 5 bases at V and 3 bases at J, with 19 bases between the two ends. The CDR3 length is 16 residues. The germline V gene has CDR1 LNHNV and CDR2 YYDKDF (reference sequence). The CDR3 sequence is CATSGGLGGMDTEAFF. DNA for the CDR3: TGTGCCACCAGCGGGGGCCTCGGCGGGATGGACACTGAAGCTTTCTTT. Drawing the rest from reference TRBV15 and TRBJ1-1, the complete variable domain is DAMVIQNPRYQVTQFGKPVTLSCSQTLNHNVMYWYQQKSSQAPKLLFHYYDKDFNNEADTPDNFQSRRPNTSFCFLDIRSPGLGDTAMYLCATSGGLGGMDTEAFFGQGTRLTVV.

The chain has TRBV5-4 and TRBJ1-3, with D perhaps matching TRBD1 (5 bases). This CDR3 is 14 amino acids long. The germline V gene encodes CDR1 SGHNT and CDR2 YYREEE (reference sequence). The V end lost 0 bases, the J end lost 8 bases, and 12 bases lay between the germline ends. DNA for the CDR3: TGTGCCAGCAGCTTGGGCCCAGGGTCCTACACCATATATTTT. Residues: CASSLGPGSYTIYF.

The V call is TRBV7-3, the J call TRBJ2-7; 10 bases fit TRBD1. The junction had 4 bases not matched to a gene; V was cut back by 3 bases and J by 2 bases. This CDR3 has 15 amino acids. The germline V gene encodes CDR1 SGHTA and CDR2 FQGTGA. The CDR3 bases are TGTGCCAGCAGCTTTCTGACAGGGGGCACCTACGAGCAGTACTTC. It specifies CASSFLTGGTYEQYF.

The chain carries TRBV21-1 and TRBJ2-2; TRBD1 is taken as the D call from the table, unchecked against the DNA. TRBV21-1 is noted as a pseudogene. The CDR3 is 14 residues long. CDR3 sequence: CARQDRECAGELFF. DNA for the CDR3: TGTGCCCGGCAGGACAGGGAGTGTGCCGGGGAGCTGTTTTTT.

As concerns this clone: A junction end diverges from the germline sequence, so it may reflect a read error. The V call is TRBV5-1, the J call TRBJ2-5; D is perhaps TRBD1 or TRBD2 (5 bases each). The CDR3 has 15 residues. In germline, CDR1 is SGHRS, CDR2 YFSETQ. The CDR3 nucleotides read TGCGCCGGCAGCTTTCAGGGAGTTTTGGGGGAGACCCAGTACTTC. It translates to CAGSFQGVLGETQYF. The whole variable domain, remainder taken from reference TRBV5-1 and TRBJ2-5, is KAGVTQTPRYLIKTRGQQVTLSCSPISGHRSVSWYQQTPGQGLQFLFEYFSETQRNKGNFPGRFSGRQFSNSRSEMNVSTLELGDSALYLCAGSFQGVLGETQYFGPGTRLLVL.

This sequence joins TRBV19 and TRBJ2-3; 7 bases match TRBD2. The junction had 17 bases not matched to a gene; V was cut back by 6 bases and J by 2 bases. The CDR3 extends over 18 amino acids. Germline V gene data show CDR1 as LNHDA and CDR2 as SQIVND (reference sequence). The chain's CDR3 is CASSVKRLAETHTDTQYF. The CDR3 DNA follows: TGTGCCAGTAGCGTAAAGAGGCTAGCGGAGACCCACACAGATACGCAGTATTTT.